The source of this T cell receptor (beta chain) is a study of T cell repertoires in cytomegalovirus infection. This CDR3 region has 14 residues. Germline-derived CDR1 and CDR2 are DFQATT and SNEGSKA (reference sequence). V lost 3 bases to trimming and J lost 0 bases, with 12 bases between them. This clonotype has just a few counts. TCRdb passed the reads through MiXCR, listing each CDR3 protein once. The table shows over 300,000 distinct CDR3 sequences, with more than 8% occurring only once. Sequenced sample: PBMCs. The rearrangement links TRBV20-1 to TRBJ2-7; no firm D call. The TCR sequence derives from a human donor in good health (CMV status not recorded). Some clones in this sample may be carry-over from other donors' samples. The CDR3 loop reads CSARRSPSSYEQYF. CDR3 nucleotide sequence: TGCAGTGCTAGGAGAAGTCCAAGCTCCTACGAGCAGTACTTC.